This is a list of T cell receptor beta chains from one sample in a study of T-cell memory formation after mild COVID-19. Using its own MiXCR run on the 5' RACE reads, TCRdb lists one record per CDR3 protein. The data hold about 430,000 distinct CDR3 sequences, with roughly 17% observed a single time. The sequencing input was PBMCs or a T cell subset sorted from them (not recorded which). The receptors were sampled from a man younger than 30 who had mild COVID-19 (a few samples of this study predate the infection). Cell type and time point are not known. CDR3s include the opening cysteine and the closing phenylalanine or tryptophan. The D gene is left open where the match is weak. Clone size is not always given. Where it is, it says once, few, many or a class for expanded clones.

abundance: .; j_gene: TRBJ2-5; d_gene: TRBD2; v_gene: TRBV7-9; CDR3aa: CASSSGVLLQETQYF; CDR3nt: TGTGCCAGCAGCAGCGGGGTCCTATTACAAGAGACCCAGTACTTC
abundance: .; j_gene: TRBJ2-1; d_gene: .; v_gene: TRBV7-9; CDR3aa: CASSPRLDEQFF; CDR3nt: TGTGCCAGCAGCCCCCGCCTAGATGAGCAGTTCTTC
abundance: .; j_gene: TRBJ1-1; d_gene: .; v_gene: TRBV4-1; CDR3aa: CASSQRVQDPRFEAFF; CDR3nt: TGCGCCAGCAGCCAGAGGGTACAGGACCCGAGATTTGAAGCTTTCTTT
abundance: few; j_gene: TRBJ2-3; d_gene: .; v_gene: TRBV4-1; CDR3aa: CASSQVAPSTDTQYF; CDR3nt: TGCGCCAGCAGCCAAGTAGCGCCTAGCACAGATACGCAGTATTTT
abundance: few; j_gene: TRBJ2-7; d_gene: .; v_gene: TRBV2; CDR3aa: CASSTGAGRYEQYF; CDR3nt: TGTGCCAGCTCGACGGGGGCAGGGCGCTACGAGCAGTACTTC
abundance: few; j_gene: TRBJ2-7; d_gene: .; v_gene: TRBV27; CDR3aa: CASSFSGTNFYEQYF; CDR3nt: TGTGCCAGCAGTTTCTCCGGGACAAACTTTTACGAGCAGTACTTC
abundance: few; j_gene: TRBJ2-7; d_gene: .; v_gene: TRBV20-1; CDR3aa: CSARGRAGPYEQYF; CDR3nt: TGCAGTGCTAGAGGGAGGGCAGGGCCCTACGAGCAGTACTTC
abundance: .; j_gene: TRBJ2-1; d_gene: .; v_gene: TRBV6-6; CDR3aa: CASSYDRTADNEQFF; CDR3nt: TGTGCCAGCAGTTACGACCGGACAGCTGACAATGAGCAGTTCTTC
abundance: .; j_gene: TRBJ1-1; d_gene: TRBD1; v_gene: TRBV4-3; CDR3aa: CASSWGTGRTEAFF; CDR3nt: TGCGCCAGCAGCTGGGGGACAGGGCGAACTGAAGCTTTCTTT
abundance: .; j_gene: TRBJ2-7; d_gene: .; v_gene: TRBV7-2; CDR3aa: CASSTPGKSYEQYF; CDR3nt: TGTGCCAGCAGCACTCCGGGGAAAAGCTACGAGCAGTACTTC
abundance: many; j_gene: TRBJ2-1; d_gene: .; v_gene: TRBV18; CDR3aa: CASSEVRSYNEQFF; CDR3nt: TGTGCCAGCTCGGAGGTCAGATCCTACAATGAGCAGTTCTTC
abundance: .; j_gene: TRBJ1-1; d_gene: .; v_gene: TRBV11-2; CDR3aa: CASSPFRSMNTEAFF; CDR3nt: TGTGCCAGCAGCCCCTTCAGGAGTATGAACACTGAAGCTTTCTTT
abundance: .; j_gene: TRBJ1-1; d_gene: .; v_gene: TRBV20-1; CDR3aa: CSANRAATEAFF; CDR3nt: TGCAGTGCAAACAGGGCGGCCACTGAAGCTTTCTTT
abundance: .; j_gene: TRBJ2-2; d_gene: .; v_gene: TRBV9; CDR3aa: CASSVTGAPGELFF; CDR3nt: TGTGCCAGCAGCGTAACTGGCGCTCCCGGGGAGCTGTTTTTT
abundance: few; j_gene: TRBJ2-1; d_gene: TRBD1; v_gene: TRBV19; CDR3aa: CASSRIGQVRYNEQFF; CDR3nt: TGTGCCAGTAGTCGGATCGGACAGGTCCGGTACAATGAGCAGTTCTTC
abundance: .; j_gene: TRBJ1-1; d_gene: .; v_gene: TRBV5-1; CDR3aa: CASSFTTGNTEAFF; CDR3nt: TGCGCCAGCAGCTTTACCACAGGGAACACTGAAGCTTTCTTT
abundance: .; j_gene: TRBJ2-5; d_gene: .; v_gene: TRBV7-9; CDR3aa: CASSSTTWGQETQYF; CDR3nt: TGTGCCAGCAGCTCGACAACCTGGGGTCAAGAGACCCAGTACTTC
abundance: few; j_gene: TRBJ2-3; d_gene: .; v_gene: TRBV7-2; CDR3aa: CASSLSNLDTQYF; CDR3nt: TGTGCCAGCAGCTTAAGTAATCTCGATACGCAGTATTTT
abundance: .; j_gene: TRBJ2-1; d_gene: .; v_gene: TRBV9; CDR3aa: CASSPTGGPYNEQFF; CDR3nt: TGTGCCAGCAGCCCTACCGGGGGGCCCTACAATGAGCAGTTCTTC
abundance: .; j_gene: TRBJ1-2; d_gene: TRBD1; v_gene: TRBV7-2; CDR3aa: CASSFSGTGGWRSYGYTF; CDR3nt: TGTGCCAGCAGCTTTAGCGGGACAGGGGGCTGGCGAAGCTATGGCTACACCTTC
abundance: few; j_gene: TRBJ1-1; d_gene: .; v_gene: TRBV18; CDR3aa: CASSPYTQGTYTEAFF; CDR3nt: TGTGCCAGCTCACCATATACGCAGGGGACGTACACTGAAGCTTTCTTT
abundance: .; j_gene: TRBJ1-3; d_gene: TRBD1; v_gene: TRBV5-1; CDR3aa: CASRGTVTGNTIYF; CDR3nt: TGCGCCAGCAGAGGGACAGTGACTGGAAACACCATATATTTT
abundance: few; j_gene: TRBJ2-3; d_gene: TRBD1; v_gene: TRBV5-1; CDR3aa: CASSWGQPQFRTDTQYF; CDR3nt: TGCGCCAGCAGCTGGGGACAGCCACAATTTCGCACAGATACGCAGTATTTT
abundance: .; j_gene: TRBJ1-3; d_gene: .; v_gene: TRBV7-2; CDR3aa: CASSLSYRDGNTIYF; CDR3nt: TGTGCCAGCAGCTTAAGTTATCGCGATGGGAACACCATATATTTT
abundance: few; j_gene: TRBJ2-7; d_gene: .; v_gene: TRBV4-1; CDR3aa: CASSQGGGGTYEQYF; CDR3nt: TGCGCCAGCAGCCAAGGAGGTGGCGGTACCTACGAGCAGTACTTC
abundance: .; j_gene: TRBJ2-3; d_gene: TRBD2; v_gene: TRBV20-1; CDR3aa: CSASSPAGGQRLGTDTQYF; CDR3nt: TGCAGTGCTAGCAGCCCAGCGGGGGGGCAAAGACTTGGCACAGATACGCAGTATTTT
abundance: few; j_gene: TRBJ2-3; d_gene: .; v_gene: TRBV7-2; CDR3aa: CASSQGGLNTDTQYF; CDR3nt: TGTGCCAGCAGCCAGGGGGGGCTTAACACAGATACGCAGTATTTT
abundance: few; j_gene: TRBJ1-2; d_gene: .; v_gene: TRBV10-2; CDR3aa: CASSDTGSVVSYTF; CDR3nt: TGCGCCAGCAGTGATACGGGGAGCGTGGTGAGCTACACCTTC
abundance: many; j_gene: TRBJ2-1; d_gene: TRBD1; v_gene: TRBV2; CDR3aa: CASSEGTGYNEQFF; CDR3nt: TGTGCCAGCAGTGAAGGGACAGGGTACAATGAGCAGTTCTTC
abundance: few; j_gene: TRBJ2-5; d_gene: .; v_gene: TRBV6-2/TRBV6-3; CDR3aa: CASSHGQGWSETQYF; CDR3nt: TGTGCCAGCAGTCATGGCCAGGGTTGGTCAGAGACCCAGTACTTC
abundance: few; j_gene: TRBJ1-2; d_gene: .; v_gene: TRBV9; CDR3aa: CASSDLVGYGYTF; CDR3nt: TGTGCCAGCAGCGACCTCGTTGGCTATGGCTACACCTTC
abundance: few; j_gene: TRBJ1-5; d_gene: TRBD1; v_gene: TRBV7-9; CDR3aa: CASSGGQGDSNQPQHF; CDR3nt: TGTGCCAGCAGCGGGGGACAGGGGGATAGCAATCAGCCCCAGCATTTT
abundance: few; j_gene: TRBJ2-3; d_gene: .; v_gene: TRBV27; CDR3aa: CASSLSPGGGADTQYF; CDR3nt: TGTGCCAGCAGTTTATCGCCGGGGGGCGGAGCAGATACGCAGTATTTT
abundance: few; j_gene: TRBJ1-1; d_gene: .; v_gene: TRBV20-1; CDR3aa: CSARDEGGNTEAFF; CDR3nt: TGCAGTGCTAGAGATGAGGGCGGGAACACTGAAGCTTTCTTT
abundance: few; j_gene: TRBJ2-1; d_gene: TRBD1; v_gene: TRBV7-9; CDR3aa: CASSFLRDRGQDEQFF; CDR3nt: TGTGCCAGCAGCTTCCTCCGGGACAGGGGGCAGGATGAGCAGTTCTTC
abundance: .; j_gene: TRBJ1-1; d_gene: TRBD1; v_gene: TRBV14; CDR3aa: CASSPSTGGTEAFF; CDR3nt: TGTGCCAGCAGCCCCTCCACAGGGGGCACTGAAGCTTTCTTT
abundance: .; j_gene: TRBJ1-2; d_gene: .; v_gene: TRBV18; CDR3aa: CASSPSLREEGYTF; CDR3nt: TGTGCCAGCTCACCAAGTCTAAGGGAGGAGGGCTACACCTTC
abundance: few; j_gene: TRBJ2-3; d_gene: TRBD2; v_gene: TRBV20-1; CDR3aa: CSARLAAADTQYF; CDR3nt: TGCAGTGCTAGGCTAGCGGCGGCGGATACGCAGTATTTT
abundance: few; j_gene: TRBJ2-2; d_gene: .; v_gene: TRBV6-5; CDR3aa: CASSYYSDTGELFF; CDR3nt: TGTGCCAGCAGTTACTACTCGGACACCGGGGAGCTGTTTTTT
abundance: .; j_gene: TRBJ2-1; d_gene: TRBD2; v_gene: TRBV5-6; CDR3aa: CASSSTRGGMAEQFF; CDR3nt: TGTGCCAGCAGCTCCACCCGGGGGGGGATGGCGGAGCAGTTCTTC
abundance: .; j_gene: TRBJ1-1; d_gene: .; v_gene: TRBV10-3; CDR3aa: CAINKGLGQTDTEAFF; CDR3nt: TGTGCCATCAATAAAGGGTTAGGGCAGACTGACACTGAAGCTTTCTTT
abundance: few; j_gene: TRBJ1-5; d_gene: .; v_gene: TRBV27; CDR3aa: CASSFGDGLNQPQHF; CDR3nt: TGTGCCAGCAGTTTCGGGGACGGACTAAATCAGCCCCAGCATTTT
abundance: .; j_gene: TRBJ2-3; d_gene: .; v_gene: TRBV7-2; CDR3aa: CASSLILGDTQYF; CDR3nt: TGTGCCAGCAGCTTAATTTTAGGAGATACGCAGTATTTT
abundance: few; j_gene: TRBJ2-2; d_gene: TRBD1; v_gene: TRBV12-3/TRBV12-4; CDR3aa: CASRSGQVGSGELFF; CDR3nt: TGTGCCAGCAGATCGGGACAGGTCGGCAGCGGGGAGCTGTTTTTT
abundance: many; j_gene: TRBJ2-7; d_gene: TRBD1; v_gene: TRBV5-4; CDR3aa: CASSQGTGGPYEQYF; CDR3nt: TGTGCCAGCAGCCAAGGGACAGGGGGACCCTACGAGCAGTACTTC
abundance: few; j_gene: TRBJ1-6; d_gene: .; v_gene: TRBV20-1; CDR3aa: CSALQGIRTPLHF; CDR3nt: TGCAGTGCTCTACAGGGAATAAGGACACCCCTCCACTTT
abundance: .; j_gene: TRBJ1-2; d_gene: .; v_gene: TRBV19; CDR3aa: CASIGQVVWGYTF; CDR3nt: TGTGCCAGTATTGGTCAAGTGGTTTGGGGCTACACCTTC
abundance: few; j_gene: TRBJ2-3; d_gene: TRBD2; v_gene: TRBV3-1; CDR3aa: CASSPGRGFTDTQYF; CDR3nt: TGTGCCAGCAGCCCCGGGCGGGGGTTCACAGATACGCAGTATTTT
abundance: few; j_gene: TRBJ1-5; d_gene: TRBD1; v_gene: TRBV29-1; CDR3aa: CSVRGQGPSQPQHF; CDR3nt: TGCAGCGTTCGCGGACAGGGGCCTAGTCAGCCCCAGCATTTT
abundance: few; j_gene: TRBJ1-2; d_gene: .; v_gene: TRBV5-1; CDR3aa: CASSNRDIANYGYTF; CDR3nt: TGCGCCAGCAGCAACCGGGACATCGCTAACTATGGCTACACCTTC
abundance: .; j_gene: TRBJ1-5; d_gene: .; v_gene: TRBV6-1; CDR3aa: CASSAPWQPQHF; CDR3nt: TGTGCCAGCAGTGCTCCCTGGCAGCCCCAGCATTTT
abundance: few; j_gene: TRBJ2-1; d_gene: TRBD2; v_gene: TRBV5-1; CDR3aa: CASTLRGDPYNEQFF; CDR3nt: TGCGCCAGCACCCTGCGGGGGGACCCGTACAATGAGCAGTTCTTC
abundance: few; j_gene: TRBJ2-3; d_gene: .; v_gene: TRBV20-1; CDR3aa: CSGQRDTSTDTQYF; CDR3nt: TGCAGTGGGCAGCGGGACACCTCCACAGATACGCAGTATTTT
abundance: many; j_gene: TRBJ2-5; d_gene: .; v_gene: TRBV20-1; CDR3aa: CSARIWGRPAGETQYF; CDR3nt: TGCAGTGCTAGAATCTGGGGGAGGCCGGCGGGGGAGACCCAGTACTTC
abundance: .; j_gene: TRBJ1-5; d_gene: .; v_gene: TRBV27; CDR3aa: CASRMDGKYRQPQHF; CDR3nt: TGTGCCAGCAGGATGGACGGCAAATACAGGCAGCCCCAGCATTTT
abundance: .; j_gene: TRBJ1-2; d_gene: .; v_gene: TRBV29-1; CDR3aa: CSVVGDGYTF; CDR3nt: TGCAGCGTTGTTGGGGATGGCTACACCTTC
abundance: few; j_gene: TRBJ2-1; d_gene: TRBD2; v_gene: TRBV9; CDR3aa: CASSATSGGAYEQFF; CDR3nt: TGTGCCAGCAGCGCCACTAGCGGGGGGGCATATGAGCAGTTCTTC
abundance: many; j_gene: TRBJ1-5; d_gene: .; v_gene: TRBV6-1; CDR3aa: CASSLGMSNQPQHF; CDR3nt: TGTGCCAGCAGTTTAGGGATGAGCAATCAGCCCCAGCATTTT
abundance: .; j_gene: TRBJ2-3; d_gene: .; v_gene: TRBV28; CDR3aa: CASSEDRPSTDTQYF; CDR3nt: TGTGCCAGCAGTGAGGACAGACCAAGCACAGATACGCAGTATTTT
abundance: many; j_gene: TRBJ2-3; d_gene: .; v_gene: TRBV5-1; CDR3aa: CASSLNPGSTDTQYF; CDR3nt: TGCGCCAGCAGCTTAAACCCCGGGAGCACAGATACGCAGTATTTT